This TCR beta chain was recovered during a study of shared clonotypes between healthy human individuals. General observations from the study: Non-shared clonotypes had lower generation probabilities than those shared by all four donors. Despite large depth, sorted-subset datasets appeared incompletely sequenced.

Replicate sorted-subset PCRs were loaded with around 220 ng DNA, about 28,000 T cell genomes. Generated by immunoSEQ multiplex PCR, the TCRdb table keeps only in-frame clones and is missing some. Seen here are 500,000 to 550,000 clones, 90% to 97% observed once, and the top ten hold around 0.067%. Each of the donors was a healthy adult who was HIV-negative and had not had a recent acute infection or vaccination. The CDR3 is made up of 16 amino acids. V shed 4 bases and J 2 bases; nucleotides not matched to a gene: 9. Germline loops: CDR1 SGHTA, CDR2 FQGTGA. About this clone: What it binds is not known.

Sample: naive CD4+ T cells sorted from blood. The subset denotes: CD45RA+ positively selected. The V and J genes are TRBV7-3 and TRBJ2-3; TRBD2 aligns across 7 bases. The sequence derives from a woman younger than 45 in good health. CDR3 residues: CASSSTSAGFTDTQYF. The CDR3 bases are TGTGCCAGCAGCTCGACCTCAGCGGGATTCACAGATACGCAGTATTTT.